This TCR beta chain was captured by sequencing in a study of T cell changes during pregnancy in multiple sclerosis. The CDR3 sequence is 13 residues long. V was clipped by 6 bases and J by 6 bases, with 18 bases between them. Germline V gene lookup returns CDR1 SQVTM and CDR2 ANQGSEA. Assay: immunoSEQ multiplex PCR; the TCRdb copy retains only in-frame clones and omits some. This repertoire shows about 15,000 clones, roughly 83% found once; its top ten account for about 18%. The source is a female donor in good health, enrolled as a control in a pregnancy study. The chain links TRBV29-1 to TRBJ2-7; tentative D call: TRBD1 (6 bases). The specimen comprised CD8+ T cells from peripheral blood mononuclear cells, sampled after pregnancy. Written as DNA, the CDR3 is TGCAGCGTGAAGTCAGGGGAGCCGGGCGAGCAGTACTTC. Amino acid sequence: CSVKSGEPGEQYF.